The clone carrying this T cell receptor (beta chain) occurred many times. Antigen unknown. This entry is derived from a study of T cells in Graves' hyperthyroidism and ophthalmopathy. Study-level findings and limits: In simple terms, a model built on 13 V-J features told ophthalmopathy apart from stable hyperthyroidism. Peripheral blood also featured most of the thyroid clonotypes expanded above 0.001.

Uncontrolled infection, other autoimmune disease, pregnancy or lactation excluded patients. RNA transcripts gave rise to amplified TCR beta CDR3 regions. When the TCR CDR3 underwent first-round RT-PCR, the HTBI primer set was used. TCRdb fed the multiplex PCR reads into MiXCR, producing one record per CDR3 protein. This repertoire shows some 140,000 distinct CDR3 sequences, over 20% found once; its top ten account for about 67%. Germline loops: CDR1 GTSNPN, CDR2 SVGIG (reference sequence). CDR3 size: 14 residues. J was trimmed by 5 bases and V by 0 bases; bases with no gene match: 6. The rearrangement joins TRBV30 to TRBJ2-5, with 7 bases fitting TRBD1. The TCR comes from a woman in her 50s with Graves' hyperthyroidism that later progressed to Graves' ophthalmopathy. The sample consisted of blood. The CDR3 region is CAWSVGSRGETQYF. As DNA, the CDR3 is TGTGCCTGGAGTGTTGGCAGCAGGGGGGAGACCCAGTACTTC.